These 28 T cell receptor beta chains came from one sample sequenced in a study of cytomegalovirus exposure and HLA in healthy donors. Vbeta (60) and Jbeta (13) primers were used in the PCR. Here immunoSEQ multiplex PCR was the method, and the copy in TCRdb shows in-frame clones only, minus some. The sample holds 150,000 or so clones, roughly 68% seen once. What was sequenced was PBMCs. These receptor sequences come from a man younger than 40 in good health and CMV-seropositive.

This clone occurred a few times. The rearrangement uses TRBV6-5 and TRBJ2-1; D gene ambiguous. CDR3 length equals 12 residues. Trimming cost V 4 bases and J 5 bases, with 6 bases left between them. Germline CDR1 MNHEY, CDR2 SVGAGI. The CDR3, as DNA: TGTGCCAGCAGTTCCGGAGACAATGAGCAGTTCTTC. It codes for CASSSGDNEQFF.

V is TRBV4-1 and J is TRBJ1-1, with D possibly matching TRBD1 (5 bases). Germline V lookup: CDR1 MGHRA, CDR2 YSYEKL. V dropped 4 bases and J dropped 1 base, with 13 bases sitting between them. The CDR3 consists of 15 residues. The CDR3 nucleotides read TGCGCCAGCAGCCCACTGACAGCCCAGAACACTGAAGCTTTCTTT. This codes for CASSPLTAQNTEAFF.

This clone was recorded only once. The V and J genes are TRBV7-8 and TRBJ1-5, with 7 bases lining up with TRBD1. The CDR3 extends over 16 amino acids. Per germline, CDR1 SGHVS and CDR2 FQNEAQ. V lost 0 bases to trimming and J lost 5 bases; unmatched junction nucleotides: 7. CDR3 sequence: CASSLAYSRGDQPQHF. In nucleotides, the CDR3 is TGTGCCAGCAGCTTAGCGTATAGCAGGGGGGATCAGCCCCAGCATTTT.

In nucleotides, the CDR3 is TGTGCCAGCAGTTACTCGTACGAAGACTCGTGGGAGCAGTACTTC. The encoded protein is CASSYSYEDSWEQYF. The chain links TRBV6-5 to TRBJ2-5; D possibly corresponds to TRBD2 (5 bases). Germline CDR1 reads MNHEY; CDR2 reads SVGAGI. The germline V and J ends were trimmed by 0 bases and 11 bases, with 19 bases remaining between them. This CDR3 is 15 amino acids long.

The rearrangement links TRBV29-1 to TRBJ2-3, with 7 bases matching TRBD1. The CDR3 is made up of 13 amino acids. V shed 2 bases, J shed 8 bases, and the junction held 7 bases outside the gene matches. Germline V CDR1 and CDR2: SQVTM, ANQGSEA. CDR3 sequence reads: CSVERAGGATQYF. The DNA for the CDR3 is TGCAGCGTTGAAAGGGCAGGGGGAGCTACGCAGTATTTT.

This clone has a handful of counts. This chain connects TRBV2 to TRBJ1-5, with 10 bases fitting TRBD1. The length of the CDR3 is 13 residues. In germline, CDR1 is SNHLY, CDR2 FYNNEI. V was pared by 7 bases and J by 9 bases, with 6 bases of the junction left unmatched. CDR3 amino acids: CASMGDRGLPQHF. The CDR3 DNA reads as TGTGCCAGCATGGGGGACAGGGGTTTGCCCCAGCATTTT.

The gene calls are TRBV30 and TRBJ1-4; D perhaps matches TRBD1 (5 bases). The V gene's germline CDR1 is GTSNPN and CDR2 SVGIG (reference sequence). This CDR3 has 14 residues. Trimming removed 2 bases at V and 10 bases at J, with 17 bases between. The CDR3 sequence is CAWSRGIALRKLFF. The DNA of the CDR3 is TGTGCCTGGAGTCGGGGGATAGCCTTACGAAAACTGTTTTTT.

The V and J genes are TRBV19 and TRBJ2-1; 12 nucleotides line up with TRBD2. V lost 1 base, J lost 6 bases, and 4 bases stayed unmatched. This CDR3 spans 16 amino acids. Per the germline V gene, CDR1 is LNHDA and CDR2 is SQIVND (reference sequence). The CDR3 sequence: CASSIGGLAGRNEQFF. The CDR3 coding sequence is TGTGCCAGTAGTATAGGTGGACTAGCGGGACGCAATGAGCAGTTCTTC.

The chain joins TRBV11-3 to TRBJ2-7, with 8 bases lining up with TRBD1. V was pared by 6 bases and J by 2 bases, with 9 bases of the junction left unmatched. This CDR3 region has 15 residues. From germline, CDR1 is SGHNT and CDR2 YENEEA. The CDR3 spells CASSSDRESPYEQYF. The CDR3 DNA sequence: TGTGCCAGCAGTTCGGACAGGGAGTCACCCTACGAGCAGTACTTC.

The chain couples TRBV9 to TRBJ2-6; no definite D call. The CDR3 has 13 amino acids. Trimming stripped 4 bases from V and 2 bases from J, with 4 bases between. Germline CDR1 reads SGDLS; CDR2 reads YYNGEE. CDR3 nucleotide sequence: TGTGCCAGCAGCATCACTGGGGCCAACGTCCTGACTTTC. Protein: CASSITGANVLTF.

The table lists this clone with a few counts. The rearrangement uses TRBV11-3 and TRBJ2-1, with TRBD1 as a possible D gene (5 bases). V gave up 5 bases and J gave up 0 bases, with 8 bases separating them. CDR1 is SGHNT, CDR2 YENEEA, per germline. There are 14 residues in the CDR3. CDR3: CASSPDSSYNEQFF. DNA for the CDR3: TGTGCCAGCAGCCCCGACAGCTCCTACAATGAGCAGTTCTTC.

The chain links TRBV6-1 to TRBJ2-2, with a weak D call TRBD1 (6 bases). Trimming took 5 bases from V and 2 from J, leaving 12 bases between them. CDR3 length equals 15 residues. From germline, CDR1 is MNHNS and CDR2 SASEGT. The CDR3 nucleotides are TGTGCCAGCAGTTTTTTCAGGGGAAACACCGGGGAGCTGTTTTTT. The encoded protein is CASSFFRGNTGELFF.

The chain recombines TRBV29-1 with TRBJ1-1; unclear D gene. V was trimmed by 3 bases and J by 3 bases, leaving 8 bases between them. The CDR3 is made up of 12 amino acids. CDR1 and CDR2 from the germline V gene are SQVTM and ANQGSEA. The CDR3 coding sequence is TGCAGCGTTGATGTACAGTACACTGAAGCTTTCTTT. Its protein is CSVDVQYTEAFF.

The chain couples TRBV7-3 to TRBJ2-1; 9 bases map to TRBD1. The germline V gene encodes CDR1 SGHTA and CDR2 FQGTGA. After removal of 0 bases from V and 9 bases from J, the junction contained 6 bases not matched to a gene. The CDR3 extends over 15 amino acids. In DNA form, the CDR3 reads TGTGCCAGCAGCTTAACCACGACAGGGGGGGGTGAGCAGTTCTTC. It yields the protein CASSLTTTGGGEQFF.

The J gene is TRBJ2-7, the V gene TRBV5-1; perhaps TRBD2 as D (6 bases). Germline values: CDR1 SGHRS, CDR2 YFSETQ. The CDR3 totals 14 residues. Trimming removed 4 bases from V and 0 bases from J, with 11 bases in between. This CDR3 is CASSPSGPSYEQYF. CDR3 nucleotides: TGCGCCAGCAGCCCAAGCGGGCCCTCCTACGAGCAGTACTTC.

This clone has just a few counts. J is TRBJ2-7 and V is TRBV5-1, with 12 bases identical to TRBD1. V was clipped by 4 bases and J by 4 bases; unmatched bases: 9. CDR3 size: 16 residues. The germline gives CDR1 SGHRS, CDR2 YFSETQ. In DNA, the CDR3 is TGCGCCAGCAGCCCGAGACCGGGACAGGGGGCGTACGAGCAGTACTTC. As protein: CASSPRPGQGAYEQYF. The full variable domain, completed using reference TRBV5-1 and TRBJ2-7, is KAGVTQTPRYLIKTRGQQVTLSCSPISGHRSVSWYQQTPGQGLQFLFEYFSETQRNKGNFPGRFSGRQFSNSRSEMNVSTLELGDSALYLCASSPRPGQGAYEQYFGPGTRLTVT.

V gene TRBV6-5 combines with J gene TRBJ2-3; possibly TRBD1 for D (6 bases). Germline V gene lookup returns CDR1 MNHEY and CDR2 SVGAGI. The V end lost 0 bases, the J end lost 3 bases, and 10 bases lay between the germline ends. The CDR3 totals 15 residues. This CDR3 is CASSYSSRGTDTQYF. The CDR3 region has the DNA TGTGCCAGCAGTTACTCGTCCAGGGGAACAGATACGCAGTATTTT.

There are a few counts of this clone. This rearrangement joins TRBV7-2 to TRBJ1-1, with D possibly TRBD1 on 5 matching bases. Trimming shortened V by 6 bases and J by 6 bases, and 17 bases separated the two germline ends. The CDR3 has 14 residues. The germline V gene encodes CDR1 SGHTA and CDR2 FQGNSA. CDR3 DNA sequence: TGTGCCAGCAGTATAGTTGGGGGGACCCCTGAAGCTTTCTTT. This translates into CASSIVGGTPEAFF. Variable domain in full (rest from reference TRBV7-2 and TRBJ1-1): GAGVSQSPSNKVTEKGKDVELRCDPISGHTALYWYRQSLGQGLEFLIYFQGNSAPDKSGLPSDRFSAERTGGSVSTLTIQRTQQEDSAVYLCASSIVGGTPEAFFGQGTRLTVV.

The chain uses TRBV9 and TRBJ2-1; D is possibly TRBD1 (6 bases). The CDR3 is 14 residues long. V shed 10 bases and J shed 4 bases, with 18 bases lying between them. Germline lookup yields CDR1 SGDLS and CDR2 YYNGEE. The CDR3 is CACSSDSSYNEQFF. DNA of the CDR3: TGTGCCTGCTCCTCGGACAGTTCTTACAATGAGCAGTTCTTC.

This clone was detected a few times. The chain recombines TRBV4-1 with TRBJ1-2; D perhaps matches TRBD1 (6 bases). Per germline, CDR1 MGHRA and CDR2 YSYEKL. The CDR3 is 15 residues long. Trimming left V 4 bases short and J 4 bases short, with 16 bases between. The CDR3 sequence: CASSPQGTTGYGYTF. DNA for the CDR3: TGCGCCAGCAGCCCGCAAGGGACAACCGGCTATGGCTACACCTTC.

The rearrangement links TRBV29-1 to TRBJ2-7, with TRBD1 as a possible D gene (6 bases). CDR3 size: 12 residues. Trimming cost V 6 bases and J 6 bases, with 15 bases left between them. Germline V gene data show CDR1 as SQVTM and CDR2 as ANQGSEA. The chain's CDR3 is CSVAEQGAEQYF. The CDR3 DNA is TGCAGCGTGGCAGAACAGGGTGCCGAGCAGTACTTC.

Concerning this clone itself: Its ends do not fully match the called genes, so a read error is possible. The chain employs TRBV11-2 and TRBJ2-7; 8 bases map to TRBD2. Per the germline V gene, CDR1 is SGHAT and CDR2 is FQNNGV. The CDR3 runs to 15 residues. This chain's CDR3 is CASSLAGGPSYKQYF. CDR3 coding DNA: TGTGCCAGCAGCTTAGCGGGAGGGCCGTCCTACAAGCAGTACTTC.

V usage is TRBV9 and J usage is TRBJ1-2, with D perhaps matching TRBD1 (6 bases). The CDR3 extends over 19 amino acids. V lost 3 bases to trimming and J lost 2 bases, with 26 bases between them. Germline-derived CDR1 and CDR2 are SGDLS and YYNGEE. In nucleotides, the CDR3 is TGTGCCAGCAGCGAGGGGTCCCCGTCGACAGGCTGGATAAACTATGGCTACACCTTC. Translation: CASSEGSPSTGWINYGYTF.

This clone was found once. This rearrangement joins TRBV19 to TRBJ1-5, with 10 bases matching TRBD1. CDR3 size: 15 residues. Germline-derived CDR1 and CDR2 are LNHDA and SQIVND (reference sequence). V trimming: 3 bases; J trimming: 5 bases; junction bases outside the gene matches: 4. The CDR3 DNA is TGTGCCAGTAGTATGGGACAGGGGTATTATCAGCCCCAGCATTTT. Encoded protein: CASSMGQGYYQPQHF.

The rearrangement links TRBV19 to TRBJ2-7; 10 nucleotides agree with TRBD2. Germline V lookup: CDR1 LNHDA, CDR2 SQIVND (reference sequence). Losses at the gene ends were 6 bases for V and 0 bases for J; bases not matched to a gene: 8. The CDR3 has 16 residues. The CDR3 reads CASRKSGTSVSYEQYF. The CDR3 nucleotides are TGTGCCAGTAGGAAATCCGGGACTAGCGTCTCCTACGAGCAGTACTTC.

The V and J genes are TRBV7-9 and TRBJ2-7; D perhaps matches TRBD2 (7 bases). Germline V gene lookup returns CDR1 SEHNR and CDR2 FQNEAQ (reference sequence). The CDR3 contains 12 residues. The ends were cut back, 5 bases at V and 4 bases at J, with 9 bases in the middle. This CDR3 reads CASSRGAYEQYF. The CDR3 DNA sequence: TGTGCCAGCAGCCGGGGGGCTTACGAGCAGTACTTC.

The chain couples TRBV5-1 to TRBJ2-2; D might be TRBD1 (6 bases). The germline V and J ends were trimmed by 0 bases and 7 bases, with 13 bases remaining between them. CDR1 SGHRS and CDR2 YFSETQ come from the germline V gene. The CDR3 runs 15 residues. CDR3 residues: CASSLDRVLNGELFF. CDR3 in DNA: TGCGCCAGCAGCTTGGACAGGGTTCTTAACGGGGAGCTGTTTTTT.

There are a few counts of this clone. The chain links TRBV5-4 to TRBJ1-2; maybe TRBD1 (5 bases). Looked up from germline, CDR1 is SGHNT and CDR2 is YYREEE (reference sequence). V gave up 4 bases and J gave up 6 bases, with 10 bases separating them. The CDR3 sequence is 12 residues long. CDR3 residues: CASSLGGDGYTF. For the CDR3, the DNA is TGTGCCAGCAGCCTCGGAGGGGATGGCTACACCTTC.